Shown below are 22 T cell receptor beta chains from a single sample sequenced in a study of blood T cell repertoires in COVID-19 (dated by TCRdb to 2020 to 2021). To prepare the library, the immunoSEQ multiplex PCR assay was applied. The source is immuneACCESS, and TCRdb retained only in-frame sequences with V and J called. Part of the clones is not carried over; for the studies checked, unresolved V genes explain less than half of this, and the remainder is unexplained. The sample records about 46,000 clones, approximately 90% of which are singletons. The top ten constitute more than 3% of the sample. The sequenced material came from peripheral blood. Source of these receptors: a man aged 50 to 60 with acute or convalescent COVID-19.

The chain has TRBV28 and TRBJ1-3; 9 bases are shared with TRBD1. The germline gives CDR1 MDHEN, CDR2 SYDVKM. The CDR3 is 16 residues long. V was pared by 7 bases and J by 3 bases, with 10 bases of the junction left unmatched. The CDR3 sequence is CASKPITGGFGNTIYF. The CDR3 DNA follows: TGTGCCAGCAAACCGATCACAGGGGGCTTTGGAAACACCATATATTTT.

The chain uses TRBV3-1 (or the pseudogene TRBV3-2) and TRBJ1-2; D might be TRBD1 (5 bases). V was shortened by 0 bases and J by 4 bases, with 12 bases between the two germline ends. The CDR3 loop spans 15 amino acids. CDR1 is LGHDT and CDR2 is YNNKEL in the germline V gene (reference sequence). CDR3 amino acids: CASSQDPQGGYGYTF. The CDR3 coding sequence is TGTGCCAGCAGCCAAGACCCGCAGGGAGGCTATGGCTACACCTTC.

The CDR3 protein is CASSFQGKDGYTF. The DNA of the CDR3 is TGTGCCAGCAGTTTTCAGGGAAAGGATGGCTACACCTTC. The V and J genes are TRBV27 and TRBJ1-2, with D tentatively TRBD1 (5 bases). The CDR3 spans 13 residues. CDR1 is MNHEY and CDR2 is SMNVEV in the germline V gene (reference sequence). The germline V and J ends were trimmed by 3 bases and 6 bases, with 11 bases remaining between them.

This clone was counted only a few times. V and J are TRBV30 and TRBJ1-4; TRBD1 agrees at 9 bases. CDR1 and CDR2 from the germline V gene are GTSNPN and SVGIG (reference sequence). With V trimmed by 2 bases and J by 6 bases, 4 bases remained unmatched. The CDR3 runs 14 residues. The CDR3 DNA is TGTGCCTGGAGTAGCTGGACAGGGGATGAAAAACTGTTTTTT. Translating it yields CAWSSWTGDEKLFF.

The V gene is TRBV30, the J gene TRBJ1-5; 10 nucleotides line up with TRBD1. Germline CDR1 reads GTSNPN; CDR2 reads SVGIG (reference sequence). The CDR3 is 15 amino acids. V lost 3 bases to trimming and J lost 0 bases; unmatched junction nucleotides: 2. This chain's CDR3 is CAWRGQGFSNQPQHF. The CDR3 DNA sequence: TGTGCCTGGAGGGGACAGGGGTTTAGCAATCAGCCCCAGCATTTT. The full variable domain, rest sourced from reference TRBV30 and TRBJ1-5, is SQTIHQWPATLVQPVGSPLSLECTVEGTSNPNLYWYRQAAGRGLQLLFYSVGIGQISSEVPQNLSASRPQDRQFILSSKKLLLSDSGFYLCAWRGQGFSNQPQHFGDGTRLSIL.

The V gene is TRBV10-2, the J gene TRBJ1-2, with 9 bases identical to TRBD1. The germline gives CDR1 WSHSY, CDR2 SAAADI. This CDR3 has 17 residues. V dropped 7 bases and J dropped 0; count of bases not matched to a gene: 12. CDR3 sequence reads: CASMGEPGQGANYGYTF. In DNA, the CDR3 is TGCGCCAGCATGGGAGAACCGGGACAGGGAGCTAACTATGGCTACACCTTC.

J is TRBJ1-6 and V is TRBV30; the D gene is possibly TRBD1 (6 bases). Trimming removed 5 bases from V and 5 bases from J, with 16 bases in between. Germline V gene data show CDR1 as GTSNPN and CDR2 as SVGIG (reference sequence). The CDR3 runs to 15 residues. The CDR3 region is CAWASGGGDNSPLHF. Here the CDR3 DNA reads TGTGCCTGGGCCTCCGGAGGGGGGGATAATTCACCCCTCCACTTT.

The chain couples TRBV6-5 to TRBJ1-3, with a possible D match to TRBD1 (6 bases). This CDR3 is 15 amino acids long. Trimming shortened V by 6 bases and J by 2 bases, and 14 bases separated the two germline ends. Germline CDR1 MNHEY, CDR2 SVGAGI. The CDR3 is CASSLHRDAGNTIYF. CDR3 bases: TGTGCCAGCAGCCTCCACAGGGACGCTGGAAACACCATATATTTT.

This chain joins TRBV28 and TRBJ1-6, with D unresolved. The germline V gene has CDR1 MDHEN and CDR2 SYDVKM. Trimming stripped 6 bases from V and 0 bases from J, with 15 bases between. The CDR3 totals 17 residues. CDR3 DNA: TGTGCCAGCAGCTCGTTAGGCACGGGCTCCTATAATTCACCCCTCCACTTT. It codes for CASSSLGTGSYNSPLHF.

This clone was seen once. The chain is built from TRBV28 and TRBJ1-3; 8 bases are shared with TRBD1. CDR3 length: 15 amino acids. From germline, CDR1 is MDHEN and CDR2 SYDVKM. V shed 2 bases and J 2 bases; nucleotides not matched to a gene: 2. The CDR3 reads CASSLPTGAGNTIYF. CDR3 DNA sequence: TGTGCCAGCAGTTTACCGACAGGGGCTGGAAACACCATATATTTT.

This clone was seen once. This chain links TRBV19 with TRBJ2-7; perhaps TRBD2 as D (5 bases). From germline, CDR1 is LNHDA and CDR2 SQIVND (reference sequence). V was cut by 10 bases and J by 5 bases, with 18 bases left in between. The CDR3 is made up of 13 amino acids. The chain's CDR3 is CATTDEGRNEQYF. CDR3 DNA sequence: TGTGCCACCACGGACGAGGGCCGGAACGAGCAGTACTTC.

The chain employs TRBV15 and TRBJ2-5, with D unresolved. The ends were cut back, 0 bases at V and 5 bases at J, with 10 bases in the middle. This CDR3 spans 14 amino acids. CDR1 is LNHNV, CDR2 YYDKDF, per germline (reference sequence). CDR3 amino acids: CATSRDYGRETQYF. The CDR3 bases are TGTGCCACCAGCAGAGATTATGGTCGGGAGACCCAGTACTTC.

This clone has a single count. J is TRBJ2-7 and V is TRBV7-2, with D perhaps matching TRBD1 (7 bases). There are 14 residues in the CDR3. Deletions cut 6 bases from V and 2 bases from J, with 14 bases between. Germline values: CDR1 SGHTA, CDR2 FQGNSA. The CDR3 DNA is TGTGCCAGCAGATCCAGGGGGGCGACCTACGAGCAGTACTTC. Translating it yields CASRSRGATYEQYF.

The chain has TRBV7-2 and TRBJ2-3; D is unclear. Germline lookup yields CDR1 SGHTA and CDR2 FQGNSA. This CDR3 spans 13 amino acids. The V end lost 0 bases, the J end lost 5 bases, and 6 bases lay between the germline ends. CDR3 nucleotide sequence: TGTGCCAGCAGCTTAGCGCACGGAGATACGCAGTATTTT. This encodes CASSLAHGDTQYF.

The chain combines TRBV7-2 with TRBJ1-2; a possible D gene is TRBD1 (5 bases). V was shortened by 0 bases and J by 4 bases, with 9 bases between the two germline ends. The CDR3 extends over 14 amino acids. Germline V gene sequence: CDR1 SGHTA, CDR2 FQGNSA. For the CDR3, the DNA is TGTGCCAGCAGCTTAGCACAGGCCTCCTATGGCTACACCTTC. Protein product: CASSLAQASYGYTF.

This chain connects TRBV10-2 to TRBJ1-5; no clear D. Germline CDR1 WSHSY, CDR2 SAAADI. The CDR3 covers 15 residues. Trimming cost V 6 bases and J 2 bases, with 14 bases left between them. The CDR3 region has the DNA TGCGCCAGCAGGGAAGGGAGATTTGGCAATCAGCCCCAGCATTTT. It specifies CASREGRFGNQPQHF.

The chain uses TRBV6-6 and TRBJ2-5; 8 bases line up with TRBD1. V lost 6 bases and J lost 4; bases outside the gene matches: 10. The germline gives CDR1 MNHNY, CDR2 SVGAGI (reference sequence). The CDR3 totals 15 residues. CDR3 residues: CASRAGQGSGETQYF. DNA for the CDR3: TGTGCCAGCAGGGCTGGACAGGGTAGCGGAGAGACCCAGTACTTC.

The chain has TRBV6-1 and TRBJ2-3, with D possibly matching TRBD2 (5 bases). The V gene lost 0 bases and the J gene lost 8 bases, with 12 bases spanning the gap. The germline gives CDR1 MNHNS, CDR2 SASEGT. The CDR3 is made up of 14 amino acids. The CDR3 DNA sequence: TGTGCCAGCAGTGAAGCGTCGGTCGCGGGTACGCAGTATTTT. Translating it yields CASSEASVAGTQYF.

This clone appeared a single time. V and J are TRBV4-2 and TRBJ2-5; the match to TRBD2 covers 15 bases. CDR1 is LGHNA and CDR2 is YNFKEQ in the germline V gene. CDR3 size: 19 residues. Trimming took 1 base from V and 2 from J; bases not matched to a gene: 8. This CDR3 reads CASSQGTGLAGGDQETQYF. DNA for the CDR3: TGTGCCAGCAGCCAAGGGACGGGACTAGCGGGGGGTGATCAAGAGACCCAGTACTTC.

This chain connects TRBV3-1 (or the pseudogene TRBV3-2) to TRBJ2-3, with TRBD1 as a possible D gene (5 bases). Germline CDR1 is LGHDT and CDR2 is YNNKEL (reference sequence). The CDR3 has 14 residues. Trimming took off 0 bases at V and 5 bases at J, with 9 bases between the two ends. In nucleotides, the CDR3 is TGTGCCAGCAGCCAAGAAAGGGGCCAAGATACGCAGTATTTT. It encodes CASSQERGQDTQYF.

The V and J genes are TRBV2 and TRBJ2-3; tentatively, D is TRBD2 (5 bases). CDR1 SNHLY and CDR2 FYNNEI come from the germline V gene. CDR3 length equals 14 residues. V was cut by 6 bases and J by 6 bases, with 16 bases left in between. Written as DNA, the CDR3 is TGTGCCAGCAGCTACCGAATTCGAGGGGATACGCAGTATTTT. Protein sequence: CASSYRIRGDTQYF.

The J gene is TRBJ2-3, the V gene TRBV18; maybe TRBD1 (6 bases). The CDR3 is 16 amino acids. From germline, CDR1 is KGHSH and CDR2 LQKENI. V shed 8 bases and J shed 0 bases, with 18 bases lying between them. As DNA, the CDR3 is TGTGCCAGCCTGGGAGTCCCGGGACATAGCACAGATACGCAGTATTTT. Translated, it gives CASLGVPGHSTDTQYF.